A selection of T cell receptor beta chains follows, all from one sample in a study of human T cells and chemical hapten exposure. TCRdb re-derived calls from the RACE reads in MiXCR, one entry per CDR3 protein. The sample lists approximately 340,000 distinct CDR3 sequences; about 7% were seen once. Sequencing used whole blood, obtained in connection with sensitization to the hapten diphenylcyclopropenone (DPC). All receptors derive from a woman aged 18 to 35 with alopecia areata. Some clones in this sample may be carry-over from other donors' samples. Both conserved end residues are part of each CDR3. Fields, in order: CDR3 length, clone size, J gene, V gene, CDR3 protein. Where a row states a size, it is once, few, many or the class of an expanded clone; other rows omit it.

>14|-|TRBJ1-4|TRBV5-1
CASSPDRAYEKLFF
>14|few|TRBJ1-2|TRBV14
CASSPGGASYGYTF
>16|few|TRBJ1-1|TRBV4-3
CASSQDRRPPDTEAFF
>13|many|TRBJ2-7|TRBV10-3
CATGADRGREQYF
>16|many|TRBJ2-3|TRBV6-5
CASSLHGTAGTDTQYF
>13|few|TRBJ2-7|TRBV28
CASSLDPIYEQYF
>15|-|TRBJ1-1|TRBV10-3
CAISLGQVGYTEAFF
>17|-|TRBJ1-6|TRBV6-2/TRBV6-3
CASSPGQGPPGISPLHF
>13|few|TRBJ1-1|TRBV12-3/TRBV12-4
CASSPQGRAEAFF
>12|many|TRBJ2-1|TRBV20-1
CSAPRTSNEQFF
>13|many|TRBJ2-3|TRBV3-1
CASSQELQDTQYF
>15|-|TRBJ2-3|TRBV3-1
CASSHPGSTADTQYF
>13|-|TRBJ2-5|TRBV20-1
CSAPPTGRETQYF
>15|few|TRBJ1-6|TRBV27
CASSLTDNHNSPLHF
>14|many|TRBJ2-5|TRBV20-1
CSAGDREGVETQYF
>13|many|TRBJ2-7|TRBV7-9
CASSLMQGSEQYF
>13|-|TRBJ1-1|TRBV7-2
CASSLRGIGEAFF
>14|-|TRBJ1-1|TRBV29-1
CSVEATAMGTGAFF
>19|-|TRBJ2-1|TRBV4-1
CASSQGLAGGPSSYNEQFF
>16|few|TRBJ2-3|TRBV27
CASSSAWQRRTDTQYF
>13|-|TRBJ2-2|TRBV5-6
CASSLSAAGELFF
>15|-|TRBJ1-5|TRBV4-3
CASSQEQGWNQPQHF
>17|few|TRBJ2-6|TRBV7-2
CASSLGQGRSGANVLTF
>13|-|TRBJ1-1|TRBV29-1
CTSTGQGTTEAFF
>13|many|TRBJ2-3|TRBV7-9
CASSRTGADTQYF
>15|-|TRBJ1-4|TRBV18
CASSPLDAEGEKLFF
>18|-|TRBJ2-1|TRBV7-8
CASSSFPSGLSSYNEHFF
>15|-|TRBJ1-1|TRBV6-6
CASSIRGLLNTEAFF
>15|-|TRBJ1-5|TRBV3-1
CASSQDTGSRQPQHF
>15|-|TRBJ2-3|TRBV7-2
CASSLGTASTDPQYF
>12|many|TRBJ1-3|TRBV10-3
CAISEPGNTIYF
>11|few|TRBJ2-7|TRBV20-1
CSASRVTEQYF
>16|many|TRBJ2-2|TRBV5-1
CASSLAGQSNTGELFF
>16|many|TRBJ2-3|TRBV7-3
CASSPLAGGAVDTQYF
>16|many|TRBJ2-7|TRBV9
CASSVSLGRGAYEQYF
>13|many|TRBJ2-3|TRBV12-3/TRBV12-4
CASSHTDTDTQYF
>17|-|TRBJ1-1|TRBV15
CATSRLGTGVGNTEAFF
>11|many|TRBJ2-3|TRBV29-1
CSVGLGDTQYF
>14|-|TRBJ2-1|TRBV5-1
CASSLFTGTNEQFF
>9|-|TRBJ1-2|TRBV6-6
CASTKLREF
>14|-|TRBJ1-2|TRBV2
CASSEKQGSYGYTF
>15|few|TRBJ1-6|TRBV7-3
CASSVRQGSHSPLHF
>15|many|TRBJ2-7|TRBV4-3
CASSHQTDQRYEQYF
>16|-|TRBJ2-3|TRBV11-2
CASSLVSGGLTDTQYF
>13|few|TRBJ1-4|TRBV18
CASSPTTNEKLFF
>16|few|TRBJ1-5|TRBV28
CASSFLGRLSNQPQHF
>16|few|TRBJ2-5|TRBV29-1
CSVEGREGIIQETQYF
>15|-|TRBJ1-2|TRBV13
CASSRSGPRGYGYTF
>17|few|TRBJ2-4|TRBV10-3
CAISVSAGGPNRNIQYF
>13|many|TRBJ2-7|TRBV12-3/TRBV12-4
CASTRSLNSAQYF
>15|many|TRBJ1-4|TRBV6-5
CASSTPQTPPGKLFF
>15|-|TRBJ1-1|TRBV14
CASSQLTGLNTEAFF
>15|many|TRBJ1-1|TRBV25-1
CASSIYRDRDTEAFF
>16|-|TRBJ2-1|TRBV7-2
CASRSWGGSLNNEQFF
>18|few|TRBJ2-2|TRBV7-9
CASSLVGNIIKNTGELFF
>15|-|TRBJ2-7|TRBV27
CASSSERGLSYEQYF
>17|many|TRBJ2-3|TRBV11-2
CASSFFPLAGEGDTQYF
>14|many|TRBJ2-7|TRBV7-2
CASSPRPLLREQYF
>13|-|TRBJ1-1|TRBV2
CATKTDINTEAFF